A selection of T cell receptor beta chains follows, all from one sample in a study of blood T cell repertoires in COVID-19. Libraries were prepared by immunoSEQ multiplex PCR; TCRdb keeps only in-frame clonotypes and omits some of them. The top ten hold 9.5% to 12% of the sample, which has around 300,000 clones, roughly 88% seen once. Sequencing input: peripheral blood. These receptors were taken from a woman in her 70s with acute or convalescent COVID-19. Both conserved end residues are part of each CDR3. A D gene is named only where the DNA matches it firmly. Expanded clones are given a class, and other clones once, few, many or no size at all.

J,length,V,size,D,DNA,CDR3
TRBJ1-2,15,TRBV5-8,-,-,TGTGCCAGCAGCCGCGACTTAGACAGTTCTTATGGCTACACCTTC,CASSRDLDSSYGYTF
TRBJ2-7,13,TRBV5-1,-,-,TGCGCCAGCAGCGGCGGTGGTTCCTACGAGCAGTACTTC,CASSGGGSYEQYF
TRBJ1-3,16,TRBV6-6,-,TRBD1,TGTGCCAGCAGTTACGGGACAGGGGGCGCTGGAAACACCATATATTTT,CASSYGTGGAGNTIYF
TRBJ1-1,14,TRBV3-1/TRBV3-2,few,TRBD1,TGTGCCAGCAGCCCCAACAGGGGTGAGATTGAAGCTTTCTTT,CASSPNRGEIEAFF
TRBJ1-2,15,TRBV19,-,TRBD1,TGTGCCAGTAGTCCCACCGGGACAGGGAAGGTTGGCTACACCTTC,CASSPTGTGKVGYTF
TRBJ1-5,11,TRBV6-6,-,-,TGTGCCAGCAGTTACTCCGGGCCCCAGCATTTT,CASSYSGPQHF
TRBJ2-5,14,TRBV10-1,once,TRBD1,TGCGCCAGCAGTGAGTCGGGACAGCGGGAGACCCAGTACTTC,CASSESGQRETQYF
TRBJ2-7,14,TRBV7-6,-,TRBD1,TGTGCCAGCAGCTTGCAGACAGGGGCCTACGAGCAGTACTTC,CASSLQTGAYEQYF
TRBJ2-1,15,TRBV7-2,-,-,TGTGCCAGCAGCTTAGGGGGCCCGCCTCACAATGAGCAGTTCTTC,CASSLGGPPHNEQFF
TRBJ2-5,13,TRBV12-3/TRBV12-4,-,TRBD1,TGTGCCAGCAGTTGGGGGACAGTCGAGACCCAGTACTTC,CASSWGTVETQYF
TRBJ1-2,13,TRBV2,-,TRBD1,TGTGCCAGCAGCAGACAGGGCGGCTATGGCTACACCTTC,CASSRQGGYGYTF
TRBJ1-1,16,TRBV7-9,-,-,TGTGCCAGCAGCTTAGACGGAGATAGCCTGAACACTGAAGCTTTCTTT,CASSLDGDSLNTEAFF
TRBJ1-6,13,TRBV6-1,-,-,TGTGCCAGCAGTGACCTTCTTAATTCACCCCTCCACTTT,CASSDLLNSPLHF
TRBJ2-5,12,TRBV7-9,-,-,TGTGCCAGCAGCCCCGGCATGGGGAGCCAGTACTTC,CASSPGMGSQYF
TRBJ1-6,13,TRBV6-5,-,-,TGTGCCAGCAGTCCAGGGCCCGATTCACCCCTCCACTTT,CASSPGPDSPLHF
TRBJ2-7,14,TRBV6-5,-,TRBD2,TGTGCCAGCTCCGATCGGGGGGGGATCCACGAGCAGTACTTC,CASSDRGGIHEQYF
TRBJ2-2,14,TRBV11-2,once,TRBD2,TGTGCCAGCAGCTTTCAGCGGCGGGGGGGGGAGCTGTTTTTT,CASSFQRRGGELFF
TRBJ2-5,14,TRBV2,-,TRBD1,TGTGCCAGCAGTGCGCGGACAGGGGAGGAGACCCAGTACTTC,CASSARTGEETQYF
TRBJ2-1,18,TRBV10-1,-,TRBD2,TGCGCCAGCAGTGAATCAAGGCTAGCGGGGGAGTCGTACAATGAGCAGTTCTTC,CASSESRLAGESYNEQFF
TRBJ1-1,13,TRBV6-5,-,-,TGTGCCAGCAGAACAACCATGAACACTGAAGCTTTCTTT,CASRTTMNTEAFF
TRBJ2-5,14,TRBV5-6,-,TRBD1,TGTGCCAGCTCCGGGACAGGGACTGGAGAGACCCAGTACTTC,CASSGTGTGETQYF
TRBJ1-6,15,TRBV7-6,-,TRBD1,TGTGCCAGCAGCCCTGGACAGGAGTCCGTTTCACCCCTCCACTTT,CASSPGQESVSPLHF
TRBJ2-5,14,TRBV11-2,-,-,TGTGCCAGCAGCTTGTCCAGCGGGTTGGAGACCCAGTACTTC,CASSLSSGLETQYF
TRBJ1-4,12,TRBV4-1,-,-,TGCGCCAGCAGCGCACTTCAAGAAAAACTGTTTTTT,CASSALQEKLFF
TRBJ1-4,15,TRBV5-1,-,TRBD1,TGCGCCAGCAGCGGCTCCGGGACAGGGGATGAAAAACTGTTTTTT,CASSGSGTGDEKLFF
TRBJ1-6,16,TRBV6-5,-,-,TGTGCCAGCAGTTACTCTAGGGTCATAGGGGATTCACCCCTCCACTTT,CASSYSRVIGDSPLHF
TRBJ1-2,15,TRBV11-2,-,-,TGTGCCAGCAGTTATTCAGCACGAGGGAACTATGGCTACACCTTC,CASSYSARGNYGYTF
TRBJ1-1,14,TRBV5-1,-,-,TGCGCCAGCAGCTTGGTGGGAGTGAACACTGAAGCTTTCTTT,CASSLVGVNTEAFF
TRBJ2-7,16,TRBV6-1,-,TRBD1,TGTGCCAGCAGTGAAGCGCTCTGGGACAGGGACGGAAAAAAGTACTTC,CASSEALWDRDGKKYF
TRBJ1-2,12,TRBV30,-,-,TGTGCCTGGAGCCAAAGATTGACAGGCTTGGCCTTC,CAWSQRLTGLAF
TRBJ1-1,16,TRBV11-1,-,-,TGTGCCAGCAGCTTAGCTACAGGGCGCATGAACACTGAAGCTTTCTTT,CASSLATGRMNTEAFF
TRBJ2-5,12,TRBV6-1,-,-,TGTGCCAGCAGTGAAGCCTCAGGGACCCAGTACTTC,CASSEASGTQYF